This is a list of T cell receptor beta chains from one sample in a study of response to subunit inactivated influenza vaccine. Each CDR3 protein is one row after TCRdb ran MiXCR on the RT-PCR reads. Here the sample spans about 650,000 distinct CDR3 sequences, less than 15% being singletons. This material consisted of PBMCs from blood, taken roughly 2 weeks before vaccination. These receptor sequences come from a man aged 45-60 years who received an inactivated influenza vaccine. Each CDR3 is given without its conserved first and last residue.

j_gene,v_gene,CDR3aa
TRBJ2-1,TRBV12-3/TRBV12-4,ASSLGEGSGNEQF
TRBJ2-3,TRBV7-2,ASSPGGWSDTQY
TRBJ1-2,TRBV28,ASSLSGRLGYT
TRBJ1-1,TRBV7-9,ASSLAGHLNTEAF
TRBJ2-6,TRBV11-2,ASSQSSGANVLT
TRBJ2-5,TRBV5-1,ASSLDGYQETQY
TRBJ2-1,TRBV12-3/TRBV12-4,ASNRWGYNEQF
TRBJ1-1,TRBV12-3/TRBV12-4,ASSLVGFTEAF
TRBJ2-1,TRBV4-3,ASSQDAGGLRRNEQF
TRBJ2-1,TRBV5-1,ASSPGPGRGYNEQF
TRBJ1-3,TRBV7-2,ASSSVFGNTIY
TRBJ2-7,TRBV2,ASSGRLMGEQY
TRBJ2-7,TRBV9,ASSVGTGTSGAGYEQY
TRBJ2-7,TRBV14,ASSRGGQVPYEQY
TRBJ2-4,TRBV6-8,ASSYSTGDLAKNIQY
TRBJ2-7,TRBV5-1,ASSFVRGDSYEQY
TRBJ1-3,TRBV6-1,ASRGVDAESGNTIY
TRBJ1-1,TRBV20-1,SAKTLRTNTEAF
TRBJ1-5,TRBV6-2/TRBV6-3,ASSYIRANQPQH
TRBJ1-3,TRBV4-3,ASSKGQASGNTIY
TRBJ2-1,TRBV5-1,ASSQTSGAYNEQF
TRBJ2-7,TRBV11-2,ASSEDPGARSKQY
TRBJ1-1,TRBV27,ASSQGGLGTEAF
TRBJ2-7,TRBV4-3,ASSQGDGHYEQY
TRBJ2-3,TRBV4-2,ASSQALAGDTDTQY
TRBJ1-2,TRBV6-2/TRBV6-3,ASSYAGIYGYT
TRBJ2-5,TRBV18,ASSQTAHETQY
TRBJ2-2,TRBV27,ASSASVGGDTGELF
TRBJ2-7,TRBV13,ASSLGPEGGYEQY
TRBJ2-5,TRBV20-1,SARDFPQETQY
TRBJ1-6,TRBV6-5,ASSYSYSKSNSPLH
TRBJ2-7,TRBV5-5,ASSSGLTSYEQY
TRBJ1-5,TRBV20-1,SAREEWVSLGGPQH
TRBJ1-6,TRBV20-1,SARAGTGYNSPLH